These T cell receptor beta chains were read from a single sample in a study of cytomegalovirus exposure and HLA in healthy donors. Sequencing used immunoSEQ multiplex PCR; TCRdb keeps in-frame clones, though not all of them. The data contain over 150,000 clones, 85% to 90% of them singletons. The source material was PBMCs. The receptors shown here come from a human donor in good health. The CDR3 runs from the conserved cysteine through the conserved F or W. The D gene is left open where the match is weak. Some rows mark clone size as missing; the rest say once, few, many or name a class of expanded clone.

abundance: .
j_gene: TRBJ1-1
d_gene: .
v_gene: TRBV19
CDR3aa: CASMRNTEAFF
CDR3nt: TGTGCCAGTATGAGGAACACTGAAGCTTTCTTT

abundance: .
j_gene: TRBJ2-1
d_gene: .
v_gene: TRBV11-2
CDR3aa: CASSTRGSPSPNEQFF
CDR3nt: TGTGCCAGCAGCACCCGGGGGAGCCCTTCACCTAATGAGCAGTTCTTC

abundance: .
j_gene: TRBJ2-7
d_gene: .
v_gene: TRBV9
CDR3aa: CASSRGVGSGNEQYF
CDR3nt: TGTGCCAGCAGCCGCGGGGTGGGCTCGGGTAACGAGCAGTACTTC

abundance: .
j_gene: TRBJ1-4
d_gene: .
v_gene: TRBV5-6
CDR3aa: CASSLGSSEKLFF
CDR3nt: TGTGCCAGCAGCTTGGGTTCGTCGGAAAAACTGTTTTTT

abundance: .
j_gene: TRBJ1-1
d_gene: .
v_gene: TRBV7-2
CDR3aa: CASSSDGGWNTEAFF
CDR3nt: TGTGCCAGCAGCTCCGACGGAGGCTGGAACACTGAAGCTTTCTTT

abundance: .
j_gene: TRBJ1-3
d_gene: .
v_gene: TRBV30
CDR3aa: CAWGRDYQGNTIYF
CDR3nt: TGTGCCTGGGGCCGGGACTATCAAGGAAACACCATATATTTT

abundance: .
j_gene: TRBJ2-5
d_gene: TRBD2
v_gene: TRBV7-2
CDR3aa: CASSSQGAGYQETQYF
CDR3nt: TGTGCCAGCAGTTCGCAGGGAGCGGGGTACCAAGAGACCCAGTACTTC

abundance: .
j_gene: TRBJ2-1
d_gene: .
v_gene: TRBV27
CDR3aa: CASRVGGSYNEQFF
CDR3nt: TGTGCCAGCAGAGTAGGCGGCTCCTACAATGAGCAGTTCTTC

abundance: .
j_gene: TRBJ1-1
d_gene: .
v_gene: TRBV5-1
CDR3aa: CASSRDFGNEAFF
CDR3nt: TGCGCCAGCAGCAGGGACTTTGGAAATGAAGCTTTCTTT

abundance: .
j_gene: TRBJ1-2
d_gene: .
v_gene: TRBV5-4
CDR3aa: CASSFDSSPYGYTF
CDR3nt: TGTGCCAGCAGCTTCGACTCATCCCCCTATGGCTACACCTTC

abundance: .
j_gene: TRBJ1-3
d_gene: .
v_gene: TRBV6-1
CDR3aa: CASSDWLGLGNTIYF
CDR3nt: TGTGCCAGCAGTGACTGGCTGGGACTCGGAAACACCATATATTTT

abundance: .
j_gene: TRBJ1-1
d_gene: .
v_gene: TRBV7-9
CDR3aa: CASSSPTGRAFF
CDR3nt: TGTGCCAGCAGTTCCCCGACCGGGAGAGCTTTCTTT

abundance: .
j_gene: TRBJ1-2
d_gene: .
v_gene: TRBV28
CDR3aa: CASGQLNYGYTF
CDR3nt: TGTGCCAGTGGACAGCTTAACTATGGCTACACCTTC

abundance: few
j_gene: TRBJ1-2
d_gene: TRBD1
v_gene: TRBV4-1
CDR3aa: CASSHPRTGKGYGYTF
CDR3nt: TGCGCCAGCAGCCATCCCCGGACAGGGAAGGGGTATGGCTACACCTTC

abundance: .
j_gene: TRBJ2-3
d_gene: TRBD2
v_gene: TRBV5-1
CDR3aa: CASRPSGGARDTQYF
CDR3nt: TGCGCCAGCCGCCCCAGCGGGGGGGCCAGGGATACGCAGTATTTT

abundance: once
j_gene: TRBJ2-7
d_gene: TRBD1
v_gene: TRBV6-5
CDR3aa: CASSRTGLYEQYF
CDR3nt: TGTGCCAGCAGCCGGACAGGCCTCTACGAGCAGTACTTC

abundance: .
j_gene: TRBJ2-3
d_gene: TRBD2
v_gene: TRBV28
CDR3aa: CASSSGGVSTDTQYF
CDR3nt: TGTGCCAGCAGTTCCGGGGGGGTTAGCACAGATACGCAGTATTTT

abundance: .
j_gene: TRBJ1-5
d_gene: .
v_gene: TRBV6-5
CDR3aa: CASSYQGGQPQHF
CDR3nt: TGTGCCAGCAGTTACCAGGGCGGTCAGCCCCAGCATTTT

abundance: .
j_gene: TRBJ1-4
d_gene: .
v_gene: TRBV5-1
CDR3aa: CASSFTGVREKLFF
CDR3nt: TGCGCCAGCAGCTTTACAGGAGTTAGGGAAAAACTGTTTTTT

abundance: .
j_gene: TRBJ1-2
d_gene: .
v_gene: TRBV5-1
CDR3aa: CASSPWFGAGRGGYTF
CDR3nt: TGCGCCAGCAGCCCTTGGTTTGGGGCCGGGCGGGGAGGCTACACCTTC

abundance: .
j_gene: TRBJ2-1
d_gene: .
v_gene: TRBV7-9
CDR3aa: CASSLVADEQFF
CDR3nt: TGTGCCAGCAGCTTAGTGGCAGATGAGCAGTTCTTC

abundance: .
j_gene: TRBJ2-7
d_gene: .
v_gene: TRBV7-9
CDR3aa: CASSYTYEQYF
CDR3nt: TGTGCCAGCAGCTATACCTACGAGCAGTACTTC

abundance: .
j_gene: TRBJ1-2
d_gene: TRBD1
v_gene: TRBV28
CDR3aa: CASMGTGYYGYTF
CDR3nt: TGTGCCAGCATGGGGACAGGGTACTATGGCTACACCTTC

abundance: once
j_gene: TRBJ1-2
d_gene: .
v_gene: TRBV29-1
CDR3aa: CSVASGTNYGYTF
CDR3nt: TGCAGCGTTGCGTCGGGAACCAACTATGGCTACACCTTC

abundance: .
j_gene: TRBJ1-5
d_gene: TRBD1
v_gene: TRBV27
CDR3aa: CASSSRQGYNQPQHF
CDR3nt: TGTGCCAGCAGTTCAAGACAGGGATACAATCAGCCCCAGCATTTT

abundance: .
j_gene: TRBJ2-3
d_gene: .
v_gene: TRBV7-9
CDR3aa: CASSLSTRRATDTQYF
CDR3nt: TGTGCCAGCAGCTTATCGACTAGGCGAGCGACAGATACGCAGTATTTT

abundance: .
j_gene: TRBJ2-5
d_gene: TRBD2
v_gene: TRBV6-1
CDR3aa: CASSGVAGGPMETQYF
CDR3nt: TGTGCCAGCAGTGGAGTCGCGGGGGGCCCCATGGAGACCCAGTACTTC

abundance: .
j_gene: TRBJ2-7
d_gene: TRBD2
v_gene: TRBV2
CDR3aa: CASRLAGAEQYF
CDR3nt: TGTGCCAGCAGGCTAGCGGGAGCCGAGCAGTACTTC

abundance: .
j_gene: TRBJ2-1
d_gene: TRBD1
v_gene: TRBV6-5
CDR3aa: CASSRGQGKTNEQFF
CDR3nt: TGTGCCAGCAGCCGTGGACAGGGTAAAACCAATGAGCAGTTCTTC

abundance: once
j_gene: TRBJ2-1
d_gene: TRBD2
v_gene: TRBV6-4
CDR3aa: CARIRSGSGNEQFF
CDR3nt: TGTGCCAGGATACGTAGCGGGAGCGGCAATGAGCAGTTCTTC

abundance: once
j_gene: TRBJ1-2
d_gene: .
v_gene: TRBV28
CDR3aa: CASSLDTNYGYTF
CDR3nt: TGTGCCAGCAGTTTGGACACTAACTATGGCTACACCTTC

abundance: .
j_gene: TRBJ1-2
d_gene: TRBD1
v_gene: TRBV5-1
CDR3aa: CASSMDRDRALGNTF
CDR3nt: TGCGCCAGCAGCATGGACCGGGACAGGGCTTTAGGAAACACCTTC

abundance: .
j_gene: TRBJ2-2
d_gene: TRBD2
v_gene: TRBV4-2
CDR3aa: CASNRLAGDTGELFF
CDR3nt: TGTGCCAGCAACAGACTAGCGGGAGACACCGGGGAGCTGTTTTTT

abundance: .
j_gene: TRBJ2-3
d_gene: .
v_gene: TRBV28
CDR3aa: CASSLGVGGSDTQYF
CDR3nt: TGTGCCAGCAGTTTAGGGGTGGGAGGTAGTGATACGCAGTATTTT

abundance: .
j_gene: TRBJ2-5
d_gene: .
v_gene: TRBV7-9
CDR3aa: CASSLAYGDQETQYF
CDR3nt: TGTGCCAGCAGCTTAGCTTACGGGGACCAAGAGACCCAGTACTTC

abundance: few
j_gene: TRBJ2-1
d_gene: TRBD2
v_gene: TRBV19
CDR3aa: CATRGKIAGGNEQFF
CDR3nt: TGTGCCACCCGGGGCAAAATAGCGGGAGGGAATGAGCAGTTCTTC

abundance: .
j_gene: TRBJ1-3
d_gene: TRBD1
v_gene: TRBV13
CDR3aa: CASSQRRTGLRRTGNTIYF
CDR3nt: TGTGCCAGCAGCCAACGGAGGACAGGGTTGCGTCGAACTGGAAACACCATATATTTT

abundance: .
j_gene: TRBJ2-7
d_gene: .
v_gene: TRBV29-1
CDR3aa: CSVVGGPWSEQYF
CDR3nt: TGCAGCGTGGTCGGGGGGCCATGGTCCGAGCAGTACTTC

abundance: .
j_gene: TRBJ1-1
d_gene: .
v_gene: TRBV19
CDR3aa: CASNSGMNTEAFF
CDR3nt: TGTGCCAGTAATTCCGGTATGAACACTGAAGCTTTCTTT

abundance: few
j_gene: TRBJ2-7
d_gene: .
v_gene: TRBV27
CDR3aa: CASSWNQGLVYEQYF
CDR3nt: TGTGCCAGCAGTTGGAACCAGGGGCTCGTATACGAGCAGTACTTC

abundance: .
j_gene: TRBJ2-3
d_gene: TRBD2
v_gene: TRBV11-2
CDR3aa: CASSLSSIGGRGPDTQYF
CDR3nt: TGTGCCAGCAGCTTATCCTCGATCGGCGGGAGGGGTCCAGATACGCAGTATTTT

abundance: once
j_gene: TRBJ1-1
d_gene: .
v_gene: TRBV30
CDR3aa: CAWNPSGNTEAFF
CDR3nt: TGTGCCTGGAATCCTTCCGGGAACACTGAAGCTTTCTTT

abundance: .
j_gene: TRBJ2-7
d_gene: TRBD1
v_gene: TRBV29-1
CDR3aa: CSVADRVDEQYF
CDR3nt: TGCAGCGTTGCGGACAGGGTTGACGAGCAGTACTTC

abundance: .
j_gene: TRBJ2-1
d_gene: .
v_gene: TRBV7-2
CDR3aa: CASSLLNEQFF
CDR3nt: TGTGCCAGCAGCTTACTCAATGAGCAGTTCTTC

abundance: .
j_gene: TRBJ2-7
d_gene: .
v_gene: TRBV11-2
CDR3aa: CASSLVSNYEQYF
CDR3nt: TGTGCCAGCAGCTTAGTATCTAACTACGAGCAGTACTTC

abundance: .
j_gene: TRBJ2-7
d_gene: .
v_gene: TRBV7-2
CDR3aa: CASSLQGAATYEQYF
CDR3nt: TGTGCCAGCAGCTTACAAGGAGCGGCGACCTACGAGCAGTACTTC

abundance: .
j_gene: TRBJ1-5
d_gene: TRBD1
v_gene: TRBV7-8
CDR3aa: CASSLEGQGYQPQHF
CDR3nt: TGTGCCAGCAGCTTAGAAGGACAGGGGTATCAGCCCCAGCATTTT

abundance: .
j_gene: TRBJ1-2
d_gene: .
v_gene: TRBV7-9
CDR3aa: CASSLGRGDGGYTF
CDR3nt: TGTGCCAGCAGCTTAGGCAGGGGAGATGGGGGCTACACCTTC

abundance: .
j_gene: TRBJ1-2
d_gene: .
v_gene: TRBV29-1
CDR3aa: CSVEDRNYGYTF
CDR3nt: TGCAGCGTTGAGGACAGAAACTATGGCTACACCTTC

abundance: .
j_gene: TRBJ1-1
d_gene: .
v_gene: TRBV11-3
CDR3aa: CASSLQGTNTEAFF
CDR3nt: TGTGCCAGCAGCTTACAGGGTACGAACACTGAAGCTTTCTTT

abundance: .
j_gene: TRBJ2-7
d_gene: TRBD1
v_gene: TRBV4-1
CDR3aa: CASSPITFSPDRGHEQYF
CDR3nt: TGCGCCAGCAGCCCCATTACGTTTAGCCCTGACAGGGGCCACGAGCAGTACTTC

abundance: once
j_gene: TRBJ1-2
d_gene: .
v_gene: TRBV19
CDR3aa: CASTPMWGGANYGYTF
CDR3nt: TGTGCCAGTACCCCAATGTGGGGCGGAGCTAACTATGGCTACACCTTC

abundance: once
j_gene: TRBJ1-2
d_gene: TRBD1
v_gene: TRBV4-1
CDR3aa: CASSAQGKSSGYTF
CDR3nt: TGCGCCAGCAGCGCACAGGGGAAATCGTCCGGCTACACCTTC

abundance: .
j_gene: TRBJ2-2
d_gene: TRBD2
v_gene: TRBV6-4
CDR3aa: CASRERGTGELFF
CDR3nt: TGTGCCAGCAGGGAGCGGGGCACCGGGGAGCTGTTTTTT